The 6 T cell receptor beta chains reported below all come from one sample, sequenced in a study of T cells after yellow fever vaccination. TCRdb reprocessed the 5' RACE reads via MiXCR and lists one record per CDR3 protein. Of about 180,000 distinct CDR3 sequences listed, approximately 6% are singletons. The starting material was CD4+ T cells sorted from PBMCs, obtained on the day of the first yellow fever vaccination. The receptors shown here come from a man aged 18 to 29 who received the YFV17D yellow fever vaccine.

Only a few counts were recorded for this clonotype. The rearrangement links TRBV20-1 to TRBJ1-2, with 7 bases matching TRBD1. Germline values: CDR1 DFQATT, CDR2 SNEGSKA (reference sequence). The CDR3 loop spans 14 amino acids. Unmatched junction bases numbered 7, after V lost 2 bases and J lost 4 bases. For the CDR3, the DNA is TGCAGTGCTAGAATAGGGGGCGTTCGCTATGGCTACACCTTC. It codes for CSARIGGVRYGYTF.

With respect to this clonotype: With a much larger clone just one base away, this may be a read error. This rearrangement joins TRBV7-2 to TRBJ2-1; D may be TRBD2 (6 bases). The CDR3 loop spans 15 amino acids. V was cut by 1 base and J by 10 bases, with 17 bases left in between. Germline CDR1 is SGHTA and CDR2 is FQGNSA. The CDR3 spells CASSLEALSGSEQFF. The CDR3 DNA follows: TGTGCCAGCAGCTTAGAGGCCCTTAGCGGATCCGAGCAGTTCTTC.

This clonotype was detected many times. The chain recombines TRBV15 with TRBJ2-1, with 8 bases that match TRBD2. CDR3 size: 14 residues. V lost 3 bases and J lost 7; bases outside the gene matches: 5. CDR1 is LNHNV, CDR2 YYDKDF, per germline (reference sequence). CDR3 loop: CATSSPRGGNEQFF. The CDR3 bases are TGTGCCACCAGCAGTCCTCGGGGGGGGAATGAGCAGTTCTTC.

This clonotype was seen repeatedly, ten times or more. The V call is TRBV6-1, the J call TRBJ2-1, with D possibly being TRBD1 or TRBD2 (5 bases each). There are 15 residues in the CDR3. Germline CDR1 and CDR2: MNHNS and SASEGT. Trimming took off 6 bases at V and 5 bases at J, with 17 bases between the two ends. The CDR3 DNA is TGTGCCAGCAGGGTCCCAACATTGGGGGACAATGAGCAGTTCTTC. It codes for CASRVPTLGDNEQFF.

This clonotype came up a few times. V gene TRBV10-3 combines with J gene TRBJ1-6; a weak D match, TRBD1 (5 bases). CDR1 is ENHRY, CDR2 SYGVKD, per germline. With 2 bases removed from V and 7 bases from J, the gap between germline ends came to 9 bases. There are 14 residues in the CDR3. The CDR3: CAISERGENSPLHF. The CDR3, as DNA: TGTGCCATCAGTGAGCGGGGCGAGAATTCACCCCTCCACTTT.

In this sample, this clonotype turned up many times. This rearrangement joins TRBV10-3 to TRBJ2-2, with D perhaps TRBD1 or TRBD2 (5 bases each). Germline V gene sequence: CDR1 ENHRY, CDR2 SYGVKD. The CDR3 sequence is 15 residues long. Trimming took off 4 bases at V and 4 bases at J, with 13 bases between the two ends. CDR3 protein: CAISGEGRLTGELFF. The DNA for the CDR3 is TGTGCCATCAGTGGTGAGGGGCGACTCACCGGGGAGCTGTTTTTT.